This TCR beta chain came from a study of OX40 agonist ivuxolimab in advanced cancers. TCRdb keeps only in-frame clones here, not all; method: immunoSEQ multiplex PCR. The sample shows 98,000 or so clones, 75% to 90% of them seen only once. The CDR3 totals 13 residues. Trimming left V 4 bases short and J 1 base short, with 7 bases between. Germline assignment: CDR1 SNHLY and CDR2 FYNNEI. This rearrangement joins TRBV2 to TRBJ2-5, with D possibly matching TRBD1 (6 bases). Sequenced material: CD4+ or CD8+ T cells sorted from blood, taken in a trial of the OX40 agonist ivuxolimab. The sequence was collected from an adult with an advanced solid tumor such as melanoma, head and neck, liver or kidney cancer. The CDR3 loop is CASSVRGQETQYF. The DNA for the CDR3 is TGTGCCAGCAGTGTCAGGGGCCAAGAGACCCAGTACTTC.